The 14 T cell receptor beta chains below all came from one sample that was sequenced in a study of blood T cell repertoires in COVID-19. Generated by immunoSEQ multiplex PCR, the TCRdb table keeps only in-frame clones and is missing some. The sample holds about 280,000 clones, roughly 80% seen once. Source material: PBMCs or T cells enriched from blood (not recorded which). The receptor set was obtained from a middle-aged man who had been exposed to COVID-19.

The chain couples TRBV10-2 to TRBJ2-6; 9 bases map to TRBD1. Trimming cost V 4 bases and J 0 bases; bases outside gene matches: 19. This CDR3 comprises 22 residues. Germline-derived CDR1 and CDR2 are WSHSY and SAAADI. The CDR3 DNA sequence: TGCGCCAGCAGTGTTACCCCCCGACCCGCCGGGACAGGGTTCTCTGGGGCCAACGTCCTGACTTTC. This encodes CASSVTPRPAGTGFSGANVLTF.

On this clone: A read error may produce the germline difference seen at one junction end. The V gene is TRBV6-5, the J gene TRBJ1-4, with 12 bases aligning to TRBD1. CDR1 MNHEY and CDR2 SVGAGI come from the germline V gene. CDR3 size: 13 residues. The CDR3 here is CGTGGRTNEKLFF. Here the CDR3 DNA reads TGCGGGACAGGGGGCCGTACTAATGAAAAACTGTTTTTT.

The chain has TRBV29-1 and TRBJ2-1; 7 nucleotides match TRBD1. Germline V lookup: CDR1 SQVTM, CDR2 ANQGSEA. Trimming took 3 bases from V and 1 from J; bases not matched to a gene: 6. This CDR3 has 15 residues. CDR3 bases: TGCAGCGTTGATACAGGGGAGAGGTCCTACAATGAGCAGTTCTTC. Encoded protein: CSVDTGERSYNEQFF.

The V call is TRBV11-3, the J call TRBJ1-1; no clear D gene. This CDR3 region has 12 residues. Trimming shortened V by 4 bases and J by 4 bases, and 7 bases separated the two germline ends. Germline lookup yields CDR1 SGHNT and CDR2 YENEEA. CDR3 DNA: TGTGCCAGCAGCTCCGAGCTCACTGAAGCTTTCTTT. Amino acids: CASSSELTEAFF.

V and J are TRBV7-8 and TRBJ2-3, with D maybe TRBD2 (6 bases). With 1 base removed from V and 5 bases from J, the gap between germline ends came to 13 bases. CDR3 size: 15 residues. Germline V gene data show CDR1 as SGHVS and CDR2 as FQNEAQ. CDR3 in DNA: TGTGCCAGCAGCTTAGGGGGGGTTTTAGGAGATACGCAGTATTTT. Translated: CASSLGGVLGDTQYF.

This chain joins TRBV28 and TRBJ1-4, with D possibly matching TRBD1 (5 bases). CDR1 and CDR2 (germline): MDHEN, SYDVKM. Trimming cost V 7 bases and J 9 bases, with 12 bases left between them. The CDR3 has 12 amino acids. The CDR3 protein is CASNRQRQKLFF. The CDR3 region has the DNA TGTGCCAGCAACAGACAGAGGCAAAAACTGTTTTTT. The full variable domain, with the rest looked up from reference TRBV28 and TRBJ1-4, is DVKVTQSSRYLVKRTGEKVFLECVQDMDHENMFWYRQDPGLGLRLIYFSYDVKMKEKGDIPEGYSVSREKKERFSLILESASTNQTSMYLCASNRQRQKLFFGSGTQLSVL.

The rearrangement joins TRBV6-5 to TRBJ2-7; D uncertain. CDR3 size: 15 residues. Trimming removed 0 bases from V and 3 bases from J, with 12 bases in between. CDR1 MNHEY and CDR2 SVGAGI come from the germline V gene. The CDR3 sequence is CASSYSTLSHYEQYF. CDR3 nucleotides: TGTGCCAGCAGTTACTCGACTCTCTCCCACTACGAGCAGTACTTC.

The chain carries TRBV30 and TRBJ2-1; tentatively, D is TRBD1 (5 bases). From germline, CDR1 is GTSNPN and CDR2 SVGIG (reference sequence). The V and J ends lost 3 bases and 7 bases respectively, with 10 bases between them. This CDR3 is 12 amino acids long. The CDR3, as DNA: TGTGCCTGGAGCACGACAGAAAATGAGCAGTTCTTC. Protein sequence: CAWSTTENEQFF. Full variable domain (outside the CDR3, taken from reference TRBV30 and TRBJ2-1): SQTIHQWPATLVQPVGSPLSLECTVEGTSNPNLYWYRQAAGRGLQLLFYSVGIGQISSEVPQNLSASRPQDRQFILSSKKLLLSDSGFYLCAWSTTENEQFFGPGTRLTVL.

In this sample, this clone turned up once. The V call is TRBV19, the J call TRBJ2-1; 14 bases align to TRBD2. The CDR3 has 13 residues. Germline CDR1 is LNHDA and CDR2 is SQIVND (reference sequence). The CDR3 spells CAISGLAGAEQFF. The CDR3 nucleotides are TGTGCTATATCGGGACTAGCGGGAGCTGAGCAGTTCTTC.

J is TRBJ2-7 and V is TRBV5-1; 9 bases map to TRBD1. The V segment lost 3 bases and the J segment 5 bases; nucleotides outside the gene matches: 12. Germline V gives CDR1 SGHRS, CDR2 YFSETQ. The CDR3 runs 16 residues. The CDR3 nucleotides read TGCGCCAGCAGCTCATCCCGGGACAGGGCATTACACGAGCAGTACTTC. The encoded protein is CASSSSRDRALHEQYF.

Of note for this clone: Other DNA sequences from this sample encode an identical CDR3 as well. The V and J genes are TRBV7-2 and TRBJ2-1; TRBD2 matches 8 bases. This CDR3 spans 16 amino acids. The junction had 4 bases not matched to a gene; V was cut back by 3 bases and J by 0 bases. From germline, CDR1 is SGHTA and CDR2 FQGNSA. The CDR3 here is CASSFRGGSSYNEQFF. For the CDR3, the DNA is TGTGCCAGCAGCTTCCGGGGGGGAAGCTCCTACAATGAGCAGTTCTTC.

The chain has TRBV30 and TRBJ1-2; TRBD1 might be the D (5 bases). The CDR3 runs 13 residues. Germline V gene data show CDR1 as GTSNPN and CDR2 as SVGIG (reference sequence). Trimming removed 1 base at V and 5 bases at J, with 11 bases between. The DNA for the CDR3 is TGTGCCTGGAGTGAACAGGCCCAGTATGGCTACACCTTC. This sequence encodes CAWSEQAQYGYTF.

A single count supports this clone. The chain employs TRBV3-1 (or the pseudogene TRBV3-2) and TRBJ2-5; D is undetermined. V was shortened by 2 bases and J by 4 bases, with 5 bases between the two germline ends. The CDR3 is 12 amino acids. The germline V gene has CDR1 LGHDT and CDR2 YNNKEL (reference sequence). The CDR3 here is CASSQTIETQYF. CDR3 bases: TGTGCCAGCAGCCAAACAATAGAGACCCAGTACTTC.

In DNA form, the CDR3 reads TGTGCCAGCAGTCCCCGGGATGTCTCCGAGACCCAGTACTTC. Translated, it gives CASSPRDVSETQYF. The genes are TRBV6-6 and TRBJ2-5; perhaps TRBD2 as D (5 bases). CDR1 and CDR2 (germline): MNHNY, SVGAGI (reference sequence). Trimming took 5 bases from V and 5 from J, leaving 15 bases between them. CDR3 length equals 14 residues.